This is a list of T cell receptor beta chains from one sample in a study of identifying expanded T cells in peripheral blood. Assay used: immunoSEQ multiplex PCR; TCRdb lists only in-frame clones, some missing. The sample includes roughly 100,000 clones, 88% of them seen just once. The sequencing sample was made of blood. The receptors here all came from a person aged 18-70 years in good health. CDR3s include the opening cysteine and the closing phenylalanine or tryptophan. Each record gives: clone size, V gene, D gene, J gene, CDR3 DNA, CDR3 protein. The D gene is left open where the match is weak. Clone size, where shown, is once, few, many, or a class for clones that have expanded.

-	TRBV7-2	-	TRBJ1-4	TGTGCCAGCAGTTACGACCCGGGAAACACGAATGAAAAACTGTTTTTT	CASSYDPGNTNEKLFF
-	TRBV28	-	TRBJ1-4	TGTGCCAGCAGAGGGGAGGGGCCGGGGACAACTAATGAAAAACTGTTTTTT	CASRGEGPGTTNEKLFF
-	TRBV7-9	-	TRBJ1-1	TGTGCCAGCAGCTTAGATGGGACCCTTGCCTCTGAAGCTTTCTTT	CASSLDGTLASEAFF
-	TRBV7-9	-	TRBJ1-5	TGTGCCAGCAGCTTAGCGATGGGAGGTCAGCCCCAGCATTTT	CASSLAMGGQPQHF
-	TRBV10-3	-	TRBJ1-5	TGTGCCATCAGTCCTCAGGGTGAGGGCAATCAGCCCCAGCATTTT	CAISPQGEGNQPQHF
-	TRBV2	-	TRBJ1-5	TGTGCCAGCACCTCCCTCGGGATAGGTCAGCCCCAGCATTTT	CASTSLGIGQPQHF
-	TRBV5-1	-	TRBJ1-4	TGCGCCAGCAGCTACGTTCCGGCAGGTCTTAATGAAAAACTGTTTTTT	CASSYVPAGLNEKLFF
-	TRBV4-1	-	TRBJ1-3	TGCGCCAGCAGCCACCAGACGGGGCCCTCTGGAAACACCATATATTTT	CASSHQTGPSGNTIYF
-	TRBV5-4	-	TRBJ2-6	TGTGCCAGCAGCTTGCGGACGAATGATGGGGCCAACGTCCTGACTTTC	CASSLRTNDGANVLTF
-	TRBV19	-	TRBJ2-4	TGTGCCAGTAGTATAACCCCCCCAGCCAAAAACATTCAGTACTTC	CASSITPPAKNIQYF
-	TRBV19	-	TRBJ1-1	TGTGCCAGTAGTCCCCGCGCGGGGCCTGAAGCTTTCTTT	CASSPRAGPEAFF
-	TRBV30	-	TRBJ1-4	TGTGCCTGGAGTGTTCAGGGTAGATCGGGCTCAAATGAAAAACTGTTTTTT	CAWSVQGRSGSNEKLFF
-	TRBV5-1	TRBD2	TRBJ2-1	TGCGCCAGCAGCTTGGGGGGCGGGAGCTCCTACAATGAGCAGTTCTTC	CASSLGGGSSYNEQFF
-	TRBV7-9	TRBD1	TRBJ1-2	TGTGCCAGCAGCTTGGACAGGGGAGGGTATGGCTACACCTTC	CASSLDRGGYGYTF
-	TRBV29-1	TRBD1	TRBJ2-1	TGCAGCGGGGGACAGGGGGCATACAATGAGCAGTTCTTC	CSGGQGAYNEQFF
-	TRBV7-2	TRBD2	TRBJ2-3	TGTGCCAGCAGCCAAGAGTTTGCTAGCGGGACCAGCACAGATACGCAGTATTTT	CASSQEFASGTSTDTQYF
-	TRBV29-1	-	TRBJ2-6	TGCAGCGCCGGACAAGGTCACTCTGGGGCCAACGTCCTGACTTTC	CSAGQGHSGANVLTF
few	TRBV9	-	TRBJ2-1	TGTGCCAGCAGCCCCTCCCTCGGGATAGTTGTCCCTCGTTACAATGAGCAGTTCTTC	CASSPSLGIVVPRYNEQFF
-	TRBV2	-	TRBJ2-1	TGTGCCAGCAGGGTCAGCGTACTTGGGCCATACAATGAGCAGTTCTTC	CASRVSVLGPYNEQFF
-	TRBV7-9	-	TRBJ2-7	TGTGCCAGCAGTTCTGAGGGACACAACTACGAGCAGTACTTC	CASSSEGHNYEQYF
-	TRBV5-1	-	TRBJ2-7	TGCGCCAGCAGCTTTCAAGGGGGACCCTACGAGCAGTACTTC	CASSFQGGPYEQYF
-	TRBV25-1	TRBD1	TRBJ1-1	TGTGCCTCCAAGAACAGGGGGCGCGTGAACACTGAAGCTTTCTTT	CASKNRGRVNTEAFF
-	TRBV9	TRBD1	TRBJ1-3	TGTGCCAGCAGCGTTTCGGACAGGGGCTCTGGAAACACCATATATTTT	CASSVSDRGSGNTIYF
-	TRBV6-1	-	TRBJ2-7	TGTGCCAGCAGTGAAGGGTCTTACGAGCAGTACTTC	CASSEGSYEQYF
-	TRBV7-3	-	TRBJ2-7	TGTGCCAGCAGCCTTCAGGAAAACTACGAGCAGTACTTC	CASSLQENYEQYF
-	TRBV11-3	TRBD1	TRBJ1-1	TGTGCCAGCAGCCACGGACAGGGGAGGTCTTTCTTT	CASSHGQGRSFF
-	TRBV5-8	-	TRBJ1-2	TGTGCCAGCATCTACAAAGACAGAGACTATGGCTACACCTTC	CASIYKDRDYGYTF
-	TRBV9	-	TRBJ1-6	TGTGCCAGCAGTTGGGAGGATAATTCACCCCTCCACTTT	CASSWEDNSPLHF
few	TRBV7-2	TRBD2	TRBJ2-1	TGTGCCAGCAGCCAACTTGCGGGAGCCGGGGACAATGAGCAGTTCTTC	CASSQLAGAGDNEQFF
-	TRBV27	-	TRBJ2-3	TGTGCCAGCACGTCCTGGCCAGATACGCAGTATTTT	CASTSWPDTQYF
-	TRBV27	-	TRBJ2-5	TGTGCCAGCAGTTTATCCCGCAGCACCTCGGGGGGCCCCGCCCGGGAGACCCAGTACTTC	CASSLSRSTSGGPARETQYF
-	TRBV9	-	TRBJ1-5	TGTGCCAGCAGCCCCACGTGGGGCGCGGGTCAGCCCCAGCATTTT	CASSPTWGAGQPQHF
-	TRBV27	-	TRBJ1-2	TGTGCCAGCAGTTCCCTGGGGAACTTCTATGGCTACACCTTC	CASSSLGNFYGYTF
-	TRBV6-5	TRBD1	TRBJ2-3	TGTGCCAGCAGTGCCGACAGGGCCGGAGATACGCAGTATTTT	CASSADRAGDTQYF
-	TRBV6-5	-	TRBJ2-7	TGTGCCAGCAGCTCCAAATCCTACGAGCAGTACTTC	CASSSKSYEQYF
-	TRBV9	-	TRBJ2-7	TGTGCCAGCAGCCCAAGCCCGGGACGGACTTCCTACGAGCAGTACTTC	CASSPSPGRTSYEQYF
-	TRBV6-5	-	TRBJ2-5	TGTGCCAGCAGTTCCTCTCCGGCGAGACAAGAGACCCAGTACTTC	CASSSSPARQETQYF
once	TRBV7-3	-	TRBJ1-3	TGTGCCAGCAGCTTAGGAACCGACGCCAGCTCTGGAAACACCATATATTTT	CASSLGTDASSGNTIYF
-	TRBV30	-	TRBJ2-7	TGTGCCTGGAGTGTAACCGGCTCCTACGAGCAGTACTTC	CAWSVTGSYEQYF
-	TRBV28	TRBD2	TRBJ2-1	TGTGCCAGCAGTCCGCCGGGACTAGCGGATGAGCAGTTCTTC	CASSPPGLADEQFF
-	TRBV7-9	-	TRBJ2-2	TGTGCCAGCAGCCCACAGGGTACCACCGGGGAGCTGTTTTTT	CASSPQGTTGELFF
-	TRBV7-3	-	TRBJ2-1	TGTGCCAGCAGCTTATCCCTAGCTGCTGTGAATGAGCAGTTCTTC	CASSLSLAAVNEQFF
few	TRBV4-3	TRBD1	TRBJ2-2	TGCGCCAGCAGCCAAGCCAGGGGGTACACCGGGGAGCTGTTTTTT	CASSQARGYTGELFF
-	TRBV5-1	-	TRBJ2-7	TGCGCCAGCAGCTTGGCAGGGACCTACGAGCAGTACTTC	CASSLAGTYEQYF
-	TRBV7-9	-	TRBJ1-1	TGTGCCAGCATCTCCCGGGCCTCCCTAGGGAACACTGAAGCTTTCTTT	CASISRASLGNTEAFF
-	TRBV7-3	TRBD1	TRBJ2-1	TGTGCCAGCAGCTTAGGGGGACAGAAGTACAATGAGCAGTTCTTC	CASSLGGQKYNEQFF
once	TRBV7-3	-	TRBJ2-1	TGTGCCAGCAGCCTCGGACAGCACAATGAGCAGTTCTTC	CASSLGQHNEQFF
-	TRBV10-1	TRBD1	TRBJ2-1	TGCGCCAGCAGTGAGACAGACAGGGTCCCTAAACCCTATTTCTCCTACAATGAGCAGTTCTTC	CASSETDRVPKPYFSYNEQFF
-	TRBV30	-	TRBJ2-1	TGTGCCCACAGTGGGGGGAAGGAGCCCAATGAGCAGTTCTTC	CAHSGGKEPNEQFF